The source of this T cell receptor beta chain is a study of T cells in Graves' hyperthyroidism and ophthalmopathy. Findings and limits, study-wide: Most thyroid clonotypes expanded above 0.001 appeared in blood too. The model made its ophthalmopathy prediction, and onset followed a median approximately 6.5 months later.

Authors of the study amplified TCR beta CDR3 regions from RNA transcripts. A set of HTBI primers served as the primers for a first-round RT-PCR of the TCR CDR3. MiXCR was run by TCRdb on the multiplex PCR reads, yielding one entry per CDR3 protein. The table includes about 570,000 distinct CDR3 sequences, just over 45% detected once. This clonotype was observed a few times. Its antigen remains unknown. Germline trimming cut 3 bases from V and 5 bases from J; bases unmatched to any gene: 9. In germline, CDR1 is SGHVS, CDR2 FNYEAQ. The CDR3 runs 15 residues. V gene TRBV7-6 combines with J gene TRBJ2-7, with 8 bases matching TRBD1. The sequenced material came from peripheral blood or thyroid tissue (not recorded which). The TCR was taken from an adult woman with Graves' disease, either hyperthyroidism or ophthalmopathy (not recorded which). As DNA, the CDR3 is TGTGCCAGCAGCTTGACCGGGACAGGTGCCCACGAGCAGTACTTC. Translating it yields CASSLTGTGAHEQYF.